Here is one T cell receptor (beta chain) with its context. Its antigen remains unidentified. No much larger clone exists at a distance of one base, and base qualities are not known. In Seattle, one collaborating source enrolled patients while the infection was active and tracked those patients longitudinally over the course of disease. Whole blood was collected in K2EDTA tubes by collaborating institutions according to the institutions' own protocols. Collaborator samples were shipped for TCRbeta analysis as frozen whole blood, isolated PBMCs, or DNA extracted from either sample type. The germline V gene (reference sequence) provides CDR1 MNHEY and CDR2 SMNVEV. The V end loses 2 bases and the J end loses 4 bases, and a stretch of 12 bases separates them. The CDR3, from cysteine to phenylalanine, totals 15 residues. The retained sequence is limited to the CDR3, 45 bases, with the frame set at the first base.

TCRbeta CDR3 regions were amplified from genomic DNA using the immunoSEQ Assay, a bias-controlled multiplex PCR. From the authors' description of their analysis: Within the assay, amplification of reference gene primers was used to estimate how many nucleated cells each sample contained. Sequence reads were collapsed and filtered to measure the absolute abundance of every unique TCRbeta CDR3 rearrangement. For each sample, productive Simpson clonality was calculated by taking the square root of Simpson's diversity index across productive rearrangements. TCRdb's version of the immuneACCESS table is confined to in-frame rearrangements and falls short of the full clone set. An unresolved V gene accounts for under half of the shortfall where checked; the remainder is of unknown origin. The DNA gave D and trimming, while V, J and clone size come from that table. The sample contains approximately 110,000 clones, 80% to 95% of them found a single time. The ten largest make up approximately 2% of the sample.

The record originates from a study of blood T cell repertoires in COVID-19 (dated by TCRdb to 2019 to 2021). Background for the entire study: Samples covering the acute and convalescent phases of COVID-19 were provided by collaborators in the United States, Italy and Spain. The material from the prospective study consisted of cDNA or gDNA derived from T cells, B-cell-depleted T cells, or PBMCs. A freely available public database, intended as a resource for researchers studying the immune response to SARS-CoV-2, is where the repertoires were released. Sample metadata almost always included a de-identified subject ID, COVID-19 status, age in years and sex. The samples were drawn from the first 160 participants of the ongoing ImmuneRACE study and from 1,254 subjects provided by 6 global collaborators. HLA class I and class II types, where available, came from metadata supplied by the sample provider rather than from assay-based typing. The dataset comprised deeply sampled blood TCRbeta repertoires from subjects exposed to, actively infected with, or recovered from COVID-19.

The research as a whole found: The amount of clinical and demographic metadata varied by source and participant and was provided uncurated.

The TCR was taken from a man between 45 and 60 years old with COVID-19, enrolled during active disease. This chain joins TRBV27 to TRBJ2-1, and TRBD1 may be the D gene, going by 6 matching bases. The sample consisted of peripheral blood. The nucleotide sequence reads as follows: TGTGCCAGCAGTTTAAGCGGACAGCCTTACAATGAGCAGTTCTTC. This codes for CASSLSGQPYNEQFF.